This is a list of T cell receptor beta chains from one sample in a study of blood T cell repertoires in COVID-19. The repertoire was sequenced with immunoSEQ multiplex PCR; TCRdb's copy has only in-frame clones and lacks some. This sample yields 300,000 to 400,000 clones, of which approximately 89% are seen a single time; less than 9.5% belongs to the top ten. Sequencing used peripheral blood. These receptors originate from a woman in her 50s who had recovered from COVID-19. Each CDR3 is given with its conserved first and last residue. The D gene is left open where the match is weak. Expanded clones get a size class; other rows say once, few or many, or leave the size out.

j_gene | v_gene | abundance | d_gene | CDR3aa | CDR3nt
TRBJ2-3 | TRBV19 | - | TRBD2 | CASTVAGGRKDTQYF | TGTGCCAGTACCGTAGCGGGAGGGCGAAAGGATACGCAGTATTTT
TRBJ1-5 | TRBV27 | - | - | CASSLADNQPQHF | TGTGCCAGCAGTTTAGCAGACAATCAGCCCCAGCATTTT
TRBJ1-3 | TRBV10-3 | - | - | CAITDPGGGGYRNTIYF | TGTGCCATCACTGATCCGGGGGGTGGCGGTTATCGGAACACCATATATTTT
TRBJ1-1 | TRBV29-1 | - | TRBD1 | CSGGQGYTEAFF | TGCAGCGGAGGACAGGGGTACACTGAAGCTTTCTTT
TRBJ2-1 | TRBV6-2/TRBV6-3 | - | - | CASSYLPLMEQFF | TGTGCCAGCAGTTACTTACCCCTAATGGAGCAGTTCTTC
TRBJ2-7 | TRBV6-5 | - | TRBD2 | CASRTPASGSYEQYF | TGTGCCAGCCGAACTCCGGCTAGCGGCTCCTACGAGCAGTACTTC
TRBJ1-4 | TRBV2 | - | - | CASSDPGATNEKLFF | TGTGCCAGCAGTGATCCAGGGGCAACTAATGAAAAACTGTTTTTT
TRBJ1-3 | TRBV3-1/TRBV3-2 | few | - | CASSQSGNTIYF | TGTGCCAGCAGCCAGTCAGGAAACACCATATATTTT
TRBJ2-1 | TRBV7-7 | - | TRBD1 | CASSLERTGWDEQFF | TGTGCCAGCAGCTTAGAGCGGACAGGCTGGGATGAGCAGTTCTTC
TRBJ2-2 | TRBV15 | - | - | CATSGREGGELFF | TGTGCCACCAGCGGCAGGGAAGGCGGGGAGCTGTTTTTT
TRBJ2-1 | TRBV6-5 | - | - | CASALGGRVEQFF | TGTGCCAGCGCCCTAGGGGGAAGGGTTGAGCAGTTCTTC